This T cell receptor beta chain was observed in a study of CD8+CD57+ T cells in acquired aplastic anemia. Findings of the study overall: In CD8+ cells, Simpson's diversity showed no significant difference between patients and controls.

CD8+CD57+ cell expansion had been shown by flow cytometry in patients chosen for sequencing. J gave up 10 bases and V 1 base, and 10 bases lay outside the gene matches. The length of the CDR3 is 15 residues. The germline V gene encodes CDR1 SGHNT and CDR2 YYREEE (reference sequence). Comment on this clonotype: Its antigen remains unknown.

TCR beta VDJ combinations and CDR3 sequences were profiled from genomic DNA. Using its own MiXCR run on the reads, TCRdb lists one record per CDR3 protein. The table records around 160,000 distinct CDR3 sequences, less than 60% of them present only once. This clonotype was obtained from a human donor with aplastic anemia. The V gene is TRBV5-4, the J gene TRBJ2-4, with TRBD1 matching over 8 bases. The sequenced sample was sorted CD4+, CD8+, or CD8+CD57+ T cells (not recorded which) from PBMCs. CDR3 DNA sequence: TGTGCCAGCAGCTTGACGGACAGGGACCCGATTATTCAGTACTTC. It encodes CASSLTDRDPIIQYF.